The 26 T cell receptor beta chains reported below all come from one sample, sequenced in a study of T-cell reconstitution after alpha-beta-depleted transplantation in children. As it was prepared, the TCRbeta library received unique molecular identifiers. TCRdb itself ran the PCR reads through MiXCR, one entry per CDR3 protein. The profile covers approximately 980,000 distinct CDR3 sequences, with roughly 31% appearing a single time and roughly 27% taken by the ten largest. The starting material was PBMCs, mostly from graft donor cells, obtained 360 days after TCRalphabeta/CD19-depleted stem cell transplant. These receptor sequences come from a boy less than two years old who had a stem cell transplant for SCID, so the T cells may come from the graft donor.

This clonotype was counted a few times. The chain recombines TRBV5-6 with TRBJ2-5; 9 bases align to TRBD1. CDR3 size: 16 residues. Trimming at V came to 1 base and at J to 6 bases, leaving 10 bases not matched to a gene. Germline CDR1 SGHDT, CDR2 YYEEEE. CDR3 protein: CASSLSGTGSSKTQYF. In DNA form, the CDR3 reads TGTGCCAGCAGCTTGTCCGGGACAGGGAGTAGTAAGACCCAGTACTTC.

This clonotype occurred once. This chain links TRBV19 with TRBJ2-1; perhaps D is TRBD1 or TRBD2 (6 bases each). CDR1 and CDR2 (germline): LNHDA, SQIVND (reference sequence). The CDR3 runs to 12 residues. Trimming shortened V by 5 bases and J by 6 bases, and 8 bases separated the two germline ends. The chain's CDR3 is CASSSGANEQFF. CDR3 in DNA: TGTGCCAGTAGTTCGGGGGCCAATGAGCAGTTCTTC.

The gene calls are TRBV20-1 and TRBJ2-5; TRBD2 might be the D (5 bases). CDR3 size: 13 residues. CDR1 is DFQATT, CDR2 SNEGSKA, per germline (reference sequence). V lost 2 bases, J lost 2 bases, and 9 bases lay in between. The CDR3 DNA reads TGCAGTGCTAGAACGGGATCGCAAGAGACCCAGTACTTC. Its protein is CSARTGSQETQYF.

The genes are TRBV6-2 or TRBV6-3 and TRBJ2-1; unclear D gene. V was trimmed by 0 bases and J by 6 bases, leaving 9 bases between them. CDR3 length equals 14 residues. Per the germline V gene, CDR1 is MNHEY and CDR2 is SVGEGT. The CDR3: CASSYSLGVNEQFF. In nucleotides, the CDR3 is TGTGCCAGCAGTTACTCGCTGGGTGTCAATGAGCAGTTCTTC.

This clonotype was recorded a few times. The rearrangement uses TRBV3-1 and TRBJ1-1; D is perhaps TRBD1 (6 bases). Germline V gives CDR1 LGHDT, CDR2 YNNKEL (reference sequence). The V end lost 6 bases, the J end lost 6 bases, and 14 bases lay between the germline ends. CDR3 length: 13 amino acids. CDR3 DNA sequence: TGTGCCAGCAGTCCTACAGGGATAGCTGAAGCTTTCTTT. Translation: CASSPTGIAEAFF.

Here the CDR3 DNA reads TGTGCCAGCAGCACCCAGGAAGGGTTGGGGAATGAGCAGTTCTTC. It specifies CASSTQEGLGNEQFF. The chain uses TRBV9 and TRBJ2-1; no clear D gene. This CDR3 comprises 15 residues. The V end was cut by 4 bases, the J end by 7 bases, with 18 bases between. Germline V gene sequence: CDR1 SGDLS, CDR2 YYNGEE.

The chain joins TRBV7-9 to TRBJ1-2; 9 bases fit TRBD1. Trimming took 4 bases from V and 6 from J; bases not matched to a gene: 9. This CDR3 spans 15 amino acids. From germline, CDR1 is SEHNR and CDR2 FQNEAQ (reference sequence). The chain's CDR3 is CASSSGQGPRDGYTF. The CDR3 DNA follows: TGTGCCAGCAGCTCTGGACAGGGGCCAAGGGATGGCTACACCTTC.

The genes are TRBV15 and TRBJ2-3, with no clear D. The CDR3 consists of 13 residues. Trimming took off 0 bases at V and 6 bases at J, with 7 bases between the two ends. Germline CDR1 is LNHNV and CDR2 is YYDKDF (reference sequence). The CDR3 protein is CATSRDSADTQYF. CDR3 DNA: TGTGCCACCAGCAGAGACTCCGCGGATACGCAGTATTTT.

The chain joins TRBV7-2 to TRBJ2-1; no clear D gene. Germline V gene data show CDR1 as SGHTA and CDR2 as FQGNSA. Trimming left V 5 bases short and J 9 bases short, with 14 bases between. This CDR3 comprises 13 residues. The CDR3 spells CASSKIGFSEQFF. The CDR3 coding sequence is TGTGCCAGCAGCAAAATCGGGTTCTCTGAGCAGTTCTTC.

The rearrangement joins TRBV28 to TRBJ2-7; 7 bases are shared with TRBD1. CDR1 is MDHEN, CDR2 SYDVKM, per germline. The length of the CDR3 is 16 residues. Trimming took 6 bases from V and 0 from J; bases not matched to a gene: 11. The CDR3 DNA reads TGTGCCAGCAGCACCCCCCTGACAGGGAGCTCCTACGAGCAGTACTTC. Translated: CASSTPLTGSSYEQYF.

The chain is built from TRBV7-9 and TRBJ2-1, with D maybe TRBD2 (6 bases). Germline assignment: CDR1 SEHNR and CDR2 FQNEAQ (reference sequence). Between the trimmed V and J ends, which lost 3 bases and 7 bases, there was a span of 13 bases. The CDR3 covers 14 residues. CDR3 nucleotides: TGTGCCAGCAGCTTTGGGCTTAGCGGTAATGAGCAGTTCTTC. It translates to CASSFGLSGNEQFF. Filled out from reference TRBV7-9 and TRBJ2-1, the complete variable domain reads DTGVSQNPRHKITKRGQNVTFRCDPISEHNRLYWYRQTLGQGPEFLTYFQNEAQLEKSRLLSDRFSAERPKGSFSTLEIQRTEQGDSAMYLCASSFGLSGNEQFFGPGTRLTVL.

The V and J genes are TRBV12-3 or TRBV12-4 and TRBJ2-7; D call uncertain. V gave up 3 bases and J gave up 5 bases, with 11 bases separating them. The CDR3 totals 13 residues. CDR3 amino acids: CASSFSKGDEQYF. The CDR3 DNA reads TGTGCCAGCAGTTTTTCTAAGGGCGACGAGCAGTACTTC.

J is TRBJ2-3 and V is TRBV5-1; tentatively, D is TRBD1 or TRBD2 (6 bases each). Per germline, CDR1 SGHRS and CDR2 YFSETQ. The CDR3 runs to 16 residues. The V and J ends lost 2 bases and 6 bases respectively, with 19 bases between them. CDR3 coding DNA: TGCGCCAGCAGCTTTGTCCCGGGGGCGAAAACCGATACGCAGTATTTT. It encodes CASSFVPGAKTDTQYF.

This sequence joins TRBV5-1 and TRBJ2-3, with TRBD1 matching 7 bases. In germline, CDR1 is SGHRS, CDR2 YFSETQ. The ends lost 4 bases at V and 6 bases at J; junction bases unmatched: 14. The CDR3 has 16 amino acids. For the CDR3, the DNA is TGCGCCAGCAGCCCGACGAAAACAGGGGTTCAGGATACGCAGTATTTT. It encodes CASSPTKTGVQDTQYF.

The chain uses TRBV5-5 and TRBJ2-3; maybe TRBD2 (6 bases). The V end lost 4 bases, the J end lost 4 bases, and 25 bases lay between the germline ends. The CDR3 consists of 18 residues. The germline CDR1 and CDR2 sequences are SGHKS and YYEKEE (reference sequence). CDR3 region: CASSLGPGVTRKSDTQYF. As DNA, the CDR3 is TGTGCCAGCAGCCTTGGCCCCGGTGTGACTAGAAAATCAGATACGCAGTATTTT.

Concerning this clonotype itself: The CDR3 does not close with the conserved phenylalanine or tryptophan, likely indicating a read error. The gene calls are TRBV12-3 or TRBV12-4 and TRBJ1-5; 7 bases map to TRBD1. J lost 2 bases, V lost 3 bases, and 7 bases had no gene match. The CDR3 has 16 residues. The CDR3 coding sequence is TGTGCCAGCAGTTTTGTCGGGGACAGCCGCAATCAGCCCCAGCATTAT. Translating gives CASSFVGDSRNQPQHY.

This clonotype has more than one count but fewer than ten. The chain carries TRBV12-3 or TRBV12-4 and TRBJ2-5, with D unresolved. The V and J ends lost 5 bases and 8 bases respectively, with 9 bases between them. This CDR3 is built from 11 residues. The CDR3 loop is CASSTAGTQYF. The CDR3 DNA reads as TGTGCCAGCAGTACCGCCGGAACCCAGTACTTC.

This clonotype came up once. This rearrangement joins TRBV5-1 to TRBJ2-3; 9 nucleotides line up with TRBD2. This CDR3 comprises 16 residues. V dropped 4 bases and J dropped 2; count of bases not matched to a gene: 8. CDR1 is SGHRS, CDR2 YFSETQ, per germline. CDR3 protein: CASSLGTSLDTDTQYF. In DNA, the CDR3 is TGCGCCAGCAGCCTCGGGACTAGCCTCGACACAGATACGCAGTATTTT.

The chain has TRBV7-2 and TRBJ2-3, with D possibly TRBD2 on 6 matching bases. This CDR3 has 16 amino acids. Germline values: CDR1 SGHTA, CDR2 FQGNSA. Trimming removed 0 bases from V and 0 bases from J, with 10 bases in between. The CDR3 region has the DNA TGTGCCAGCAGCTTAGCGGCGGGGCCTAGCACAGATACGCAGTATTTT. Protein product: CASSLAAGPSTDTQYF.

This clonotype has a handful of counts. V is TRBV5-1 and J is TRBJ2-7, with 7 positions matching TRBD1. V lost 4 bases and J lost 2; bases outside the gene matches: 9. CDR1 SGHRS and CDR2 YFSETQ come from the germline V gene. This CDR3 has 15 residues. CDR3 bases: TGCGCCAGCAGCCTAGCCGGGACAGACCCCTACGAGCAGTACTTC. Protein sequence: CASSLAGTDPYEQYF. Full variable domain (rest looked up from reference TRBV5-1 and TRBJ2-7): KAGVTQTPRYLIKTRGQQVTLSCSPISGHRSVSWYQQTPGQGLQFLFEYFSETQRNKGNFPGRFSGRQFSNSRSEMNVSTLELGDSALYLCASSLAGTDPYEQYFGPGTRLTVT.

The V call is TRBV20-1, the J call TRBJ2-3; 7 nucleotides align to TRBD1. Germline values: CDR1 DFQATT, CDR2 SNEGSKA (reference sequence). The V gene end was trimmed by 4 bases and the J gene end by 1 base; junction bases not matched to a gene: 11. The CDR3 has 16 residues. The CDR3 DNA sequence: TGCAGTGCTACCAACCCCAGGGGGTGGGGCACAGATACGCAGTATTTT. Its protein product is CSATNPRGWGTDTQYF.

The gene calls are TRBV6-2 or TRBV6-3 and TRBJ2-1; perhaps TRBD1 as D (6 bases). This CDR3 is 16 amino acids long. Germline CDR1 is MNHEY and CDR2 is SVGEGT. Trimming pared 2 bases from V and 5 bases from J, leaving 16 bases between. CDR3 loop: CASSYLGQGINNEQFF. The CDR3 coding sequence is TGTGCCAGCAGTTACCTGGGCCAGGGGATCAACAATGAGCAGTTCTTC.

V is TRBV5-1 and J is TRBJ1-1, with unresolved D. CDR1 and CDR2 from the germline V gene are SGHRS and YFSETQ. This CDR3 is 14 amino acids long. V dropped 2 bases and J dropped 4 bases, with 12 bases sitting between them. CDR3 DNA: TGCGCCAGCAGCTTCAATGTCGGAAGCACTGAAGCTTTCTTT. Its translation is CASSFNVGSTEAFF.

This clonotype showed up just a few times. This chain joins TRBV6-2 or TRBV6-3 and TRBJ2-1; D gene uncertain. V was clipped by 2 bases and J by 3 bases, with 14 bases between them. The CDR3 is made up of 16 amino acids. The germline V gene has CDR1 MNHEY and CDR2 SVGEGT. CDR3 DNA sequence: TGTGCCAGCAGTTACACTTCTGGGGTGTTCTACAATGAGCAGTTCTTC. This translates into CASSYTSGVFYNEQFF.

CDR3 sequence: CASSKSGGSTDTQYF. CDR3 DNA: TGTGCCAGCAGCAAAAGCGGGGGAAGCACAGATACGCAGTATTTT. The rearrangement uses TRBV7-6 and TRBJ2-3; 8 bases align to TRBD2. The length of the CDR3 is 15 residues. Losses at the gene ends were 5 bases for V and 0 bases for J; bases not matched to a gene: 4. From germline, CDR1 is SGHVS and CDR2 FNYEAQ.

This rearrangement joins TRBV7-2 to TRBJ2-5, with 14 bases that match TRBD2. The CDR3 consists of 15 residues. The germline CDR1 and CDR2 sequences are SGHTA and FQGNSA. Trimming cost V 8 bases and J 5 bases; bases outside gene matches: 7. The CDR3 region has the DNA TGTGCCAGCGGACTAGCGGGGGGATTTTTGGAGACCCAGTACTTC. Amino acid sequence: CASGLAGGFLETQYF.